A selection of T cell receptor beta chains follows, all from one sample in a study of T cells in Graves' hyperthyroidism and ophthalmopathy. MiXCR was run by TCRdb on the multiplex PCR reads, yielding one entry per CDR3 protein. The repertoire has about 720,000 distinct CDR3 sequences, around 20% of them found once; the top ten carry over 15%. Sequencing input: blood. The receptors originated from a woman between 50 and 59 years old with Graves' hyperthyroidism that later progressed to Graves' ophthalmopathy. Each CDR3 is given with its conserved first and last residue. The D gene is left open where the match is weak. Expanded clones get a size class; other rows say once, few or many, or leave the size out.

D: .; size: few; V: TRBV10-3; J: TRBJ2-5; CDR3: CAISRVKETQYF; DNA: TGTGCCATCAGTCGAGTTAAAGAGACCCAGTACTTC
D: .; size: .; V: TRBV6-1; J: TRBJ1-2; CDR3: CASSNGRNYGYTF; DNA: TGTGCCAGCAGCAATGGACGGAACTATGGCTACACCTTC
D: TRBD2; size: .; V: TRBV7-9; J: TRBJ2-5; CDR3: CASNLGTSGLETQYF; DNA: TGTGCCAGCAACCTTGGGACTAGCGGTCTCGAGACCCAGTACTTC
D: TRBD1; size: many; V: TRBV29-1; J: TRBJ2-7; CDR3: CSVSDRGSSYEQYF; DNA: TGCAGCGTTTCCGACAGGGGTTCCTCCTACGAGCAGTACTTC
D: TRBD1; size: .; V: TRBV6-1; J: TRBJ1-1; CDR3: CASSGGTGLNTEAFF; DNA: TGTGCCAGCAGCGGGGGGACAGGGCTGAACACTGAAGCTTTCTTT
D: .; size: .; V: TRBV19; J: TRBJ1-1; CDR3: CASSFLGAYTEAFF; DNA: TGTGCCAGTAGTTTTCTTGGGGCCTACACTGAAGCTTTCTTT
D: .; size: .; V: TRBV15; J: TRBJ1-2; CDR3: CATSPRGARGYGYTF; DNA: TGTGCCACCAGCCCGAGGGGGGCGAGGGGCTATGGCTACACCTTC
D: .; size: few; V: TRBV5-1; J: TRBJ1-1; CDR3: CASSLLGVVTEAFF; DNA: TGCGCCAGCAGCCTTCTGGGGGTTGTCACTGAAGCTTTCTTT
D: TRBD1; size: .; V: TRBV5-1; J: TRBJ1-4; CDR3: CASNNDRGGEKLFF; DNA: TGCGCCAGCAATAATGACAGGGGTGGTGAAAAACTGTTTTTT
D: .; size: few; V: TRBV27; J: TRBJ2-7; CDR3: CASSDQWGYEQYF; DNA: TGTGCCAGCAGCGACCAGTGGGGGTACGAGCAGTACTTC
D: .; size: few; V: TRBV6-5; J: TRBJ1-6; CDR3: CASSYLRSSGSPLHF; DNA: TGTGCCAGCAGTTACCTCCGGAGCTCGGGTTCACCCCTCCACTTT
D: .; size: .; V: TRBV2; J: TRBJ1-6; CDR3: CVSSERTDHSPLHF; DNA: TGTGTCAGCAGTGAAAGGACGGATCATTCACCCCTCCACTTT
D: .; size: few; V: TRBV10-3; J: TRBJ2-5; CDR3: CAISEDDQGGETQYF; DNA: TGTGCCATCAGTGAGGACGACCAGGGAGGAGAGACCCAGTACTTC
D: .; size: few; V: TRBV19; J: TRBJ2-7; CDR3: CASAKGIYEQYF; DNA: TGTGCCAGCGCTAAAGGGATCTACGAGCAGTACTTC
D: .; size: few; V: TRBV20-1; J: TRBJ2-5; CDR3: CSALATQETQYF; DNA: TGCAGTGCACTAGCCACACAAGAGACCCAGTACTTC
D: TRBD2; size: many; V: TRBV7-3; J: TRBJ2-1; CDR3: CASSLNLAGGNNEQFF; DNA: TGTGCCAGCAGCCTAAACTTAGCGGGGGGAAACAATGAGCAGTTCTTC
D: TRBD2; size: many; V: TRBV5-1; J: TRBJ2-3; CDR3: CASSEAGARTDTQYF; DNA: TGCGCCAGCAGCGAAGCGGGGGCCCGCACAGATACGCAGTATTTT